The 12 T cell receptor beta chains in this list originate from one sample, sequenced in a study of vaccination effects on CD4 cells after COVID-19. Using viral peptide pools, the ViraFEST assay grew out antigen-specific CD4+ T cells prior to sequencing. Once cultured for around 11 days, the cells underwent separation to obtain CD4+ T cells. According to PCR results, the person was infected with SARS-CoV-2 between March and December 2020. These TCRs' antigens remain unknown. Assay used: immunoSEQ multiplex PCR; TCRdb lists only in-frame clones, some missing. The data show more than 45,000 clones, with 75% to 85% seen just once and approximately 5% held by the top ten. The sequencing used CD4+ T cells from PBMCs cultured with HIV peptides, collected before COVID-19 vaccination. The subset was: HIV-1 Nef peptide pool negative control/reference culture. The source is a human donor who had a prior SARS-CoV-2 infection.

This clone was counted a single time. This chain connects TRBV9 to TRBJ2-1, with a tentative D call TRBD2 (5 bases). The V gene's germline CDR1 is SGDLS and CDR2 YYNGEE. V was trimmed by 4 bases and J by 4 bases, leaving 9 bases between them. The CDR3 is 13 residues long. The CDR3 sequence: CASSPGLYNEQFF. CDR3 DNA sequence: TGTGCCAGCAGCCCTGGACTTTACAATGAGCAGTTCTTC.

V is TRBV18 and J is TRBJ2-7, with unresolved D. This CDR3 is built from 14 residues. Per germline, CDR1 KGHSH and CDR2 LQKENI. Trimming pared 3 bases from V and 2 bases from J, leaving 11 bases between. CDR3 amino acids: CASSPGPITYEQYF. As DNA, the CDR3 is TGTGCCAGCTCACCCGGACCCATCACCTACGAGCAGTACTTC.

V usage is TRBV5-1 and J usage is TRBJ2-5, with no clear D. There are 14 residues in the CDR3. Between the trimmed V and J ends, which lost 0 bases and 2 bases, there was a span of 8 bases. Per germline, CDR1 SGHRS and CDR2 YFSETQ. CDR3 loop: CASSLELPQETQYF. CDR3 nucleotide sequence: TGCGCCAGCAGCTTGGAACTACCTCAAGAGACCCAGTACTTC.

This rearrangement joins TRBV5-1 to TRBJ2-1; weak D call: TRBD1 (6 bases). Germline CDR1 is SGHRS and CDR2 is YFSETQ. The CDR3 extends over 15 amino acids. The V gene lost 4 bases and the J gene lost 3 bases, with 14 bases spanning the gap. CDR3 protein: CASSPQGDHYNEQFF. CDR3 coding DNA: TGCGCCAGCAGCCCACAGGGTGATCACTACAATGAGCAGTTCTTC.

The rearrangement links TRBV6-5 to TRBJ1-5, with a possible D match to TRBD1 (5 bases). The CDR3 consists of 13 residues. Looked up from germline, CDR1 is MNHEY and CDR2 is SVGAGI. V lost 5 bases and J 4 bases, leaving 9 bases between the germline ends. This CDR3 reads CASSRRVNQPQHF. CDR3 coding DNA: TGTGCCAGCAGTCGCAGGGTAAATCAGCCCCAGCATTTT.

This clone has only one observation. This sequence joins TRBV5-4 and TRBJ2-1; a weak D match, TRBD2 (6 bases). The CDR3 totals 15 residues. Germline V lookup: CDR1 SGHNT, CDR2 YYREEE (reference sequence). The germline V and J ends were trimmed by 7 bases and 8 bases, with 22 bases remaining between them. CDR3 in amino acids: CASRRQTPGVDEQFF. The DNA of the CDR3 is TGTGCCAGCCGACGCCAAACACCGGGGGTCGATGAGCAGTTCTTC.

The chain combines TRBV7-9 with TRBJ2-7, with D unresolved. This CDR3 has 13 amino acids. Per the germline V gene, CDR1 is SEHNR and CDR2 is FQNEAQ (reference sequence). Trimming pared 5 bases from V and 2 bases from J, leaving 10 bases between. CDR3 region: CASSPTGTYEQYF. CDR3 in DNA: TGTGCCAGCAGCCCGACTGGGACCTACGAGCAGTACTTC.

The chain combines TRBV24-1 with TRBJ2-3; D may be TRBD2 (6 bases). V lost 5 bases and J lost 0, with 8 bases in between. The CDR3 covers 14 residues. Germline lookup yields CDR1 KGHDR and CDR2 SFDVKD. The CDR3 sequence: CATSASASTDTQYF. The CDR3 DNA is TGTGCCACCAGTGCTAGCGCAAGCACAGATACGCAGTATTTT.

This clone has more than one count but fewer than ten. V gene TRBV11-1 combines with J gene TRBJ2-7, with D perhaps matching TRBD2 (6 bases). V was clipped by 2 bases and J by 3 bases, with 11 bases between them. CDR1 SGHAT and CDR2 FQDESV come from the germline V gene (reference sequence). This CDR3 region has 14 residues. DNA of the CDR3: TGTGCCAGCAGCTTAAGGGACTCTCTCTACGAGCAGTACTTC. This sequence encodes CASSLRDSLYEQYF.

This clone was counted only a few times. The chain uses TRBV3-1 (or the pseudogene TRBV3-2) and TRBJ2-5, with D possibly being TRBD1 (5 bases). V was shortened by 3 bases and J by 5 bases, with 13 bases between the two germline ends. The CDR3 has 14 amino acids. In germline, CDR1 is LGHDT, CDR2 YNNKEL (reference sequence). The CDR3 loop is CASSQWGPRETQYF. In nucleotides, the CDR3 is TGTGCCAGCAGCCAGTGGGGCCCTCGGGAGACCCAGTACTTC.

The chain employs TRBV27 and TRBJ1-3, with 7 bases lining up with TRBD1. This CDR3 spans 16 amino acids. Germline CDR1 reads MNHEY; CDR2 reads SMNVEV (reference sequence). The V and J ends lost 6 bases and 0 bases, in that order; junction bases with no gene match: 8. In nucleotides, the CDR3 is TGTGCCAGCAGAAATGGACAGGCGAGCTCTGGAAACACCATATATTTT. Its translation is CASRNGQASSGNTIYF.

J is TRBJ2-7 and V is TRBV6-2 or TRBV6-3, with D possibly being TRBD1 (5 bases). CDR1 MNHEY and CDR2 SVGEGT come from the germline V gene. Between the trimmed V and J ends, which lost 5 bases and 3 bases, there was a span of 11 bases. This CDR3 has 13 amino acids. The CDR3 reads CASSGQNGYEQYF. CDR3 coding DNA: TGTGCCAGCAGTGGACAAAACGGCTACGAGCAGTACTTC.